This paragraph reports one TCR beta chain. This record comes from a study of CD8 T cells in Susac syndrome. Patients with Susac syndrome met diagnostic criteria that were recently defined for definite or probable disease. Germline V gene lookup returns CDR1 GTSNPN and CDR2 SVGIG (reference sequence). The CDR3 loop spans 13 amino acids. Trimming at V came to 2 bases and at J to 8 bases, leaving 5 bases not matched to a gene. RNA totalling about 0.5 to 1 ug underwent reverse transcription with random hexamers. The immunoSEQ assay covered 54 Vbeta and 13 Jbeta segments for CDR3. One entry per CDR3 protein, called by TCRdb with MiXCR from the immunoSEQ multiplex PCR reads. The sample shows around 190,000 distinct CDR3 sequences, 85% to 95% of them seen only once.

Source material: CD4+ T cells from PBMCs. This TCR was sampled from a human donor with Susac syndrome. The V gene is TRBV30, the J gene TRBJ2-4; 8 bases match TRBD2. CDR3 sequence (DNA): TGTGCCTGGAGTAACGGGGGGGCTGACATTCAGTACTTC. It yields the protein CAWSNGGADIQYF.